This TCR beta chain stems from a study of PD-1 blockade in classical Hodgkin lymphoma. About the research overall: With a 2-week interval, patients received intravenous nivolumab at 3 mg/kg.

With no exception, relapse followed autologous stem cell transplantation in all patients, and brentuximab vedotin exposure varied. The CDR3 sequence is 15 residues long. Trimming removed 2 bases from V and 1 base from J; junction bases left unmatched: 3. Germline V lookup: CDR1 MDHEN, CDR2 SYDVKM. For this clone: Its antigen remains unidentified.

Profiling relied on immunoSEQ multiplex PCR, and the TCRdb table lists in-frame clones only, not all of them. The table shows around 65,000 clones, with about 91% occurring only once. Points from the study as a whole: Underlying causes for the observed repertoire differences were not defined, possibly disease activity or prior therapy. Whoever responded completely had baseline diversity much like that seen in newly diagnosed patients. Reports indicated that newly diagnosed patients had lower baseline TCR diversity than healthy donors did.

The TCR originated in a human donor with classical Hodgkin lymphoma. The input for sequencing was peripheral blood mononuclear cells (PBMCs), taken at baseline. The chain has TRBV28 and TRBJ2-5; 8 nucleotides line up with TRBD1. The CDR3: CASSLQGAVQETQYF. The CDR3, as DNA: TGTGCCAGCAGTTTACAGGGGGCCGTCCAAGAGACCCAGTACTTC.